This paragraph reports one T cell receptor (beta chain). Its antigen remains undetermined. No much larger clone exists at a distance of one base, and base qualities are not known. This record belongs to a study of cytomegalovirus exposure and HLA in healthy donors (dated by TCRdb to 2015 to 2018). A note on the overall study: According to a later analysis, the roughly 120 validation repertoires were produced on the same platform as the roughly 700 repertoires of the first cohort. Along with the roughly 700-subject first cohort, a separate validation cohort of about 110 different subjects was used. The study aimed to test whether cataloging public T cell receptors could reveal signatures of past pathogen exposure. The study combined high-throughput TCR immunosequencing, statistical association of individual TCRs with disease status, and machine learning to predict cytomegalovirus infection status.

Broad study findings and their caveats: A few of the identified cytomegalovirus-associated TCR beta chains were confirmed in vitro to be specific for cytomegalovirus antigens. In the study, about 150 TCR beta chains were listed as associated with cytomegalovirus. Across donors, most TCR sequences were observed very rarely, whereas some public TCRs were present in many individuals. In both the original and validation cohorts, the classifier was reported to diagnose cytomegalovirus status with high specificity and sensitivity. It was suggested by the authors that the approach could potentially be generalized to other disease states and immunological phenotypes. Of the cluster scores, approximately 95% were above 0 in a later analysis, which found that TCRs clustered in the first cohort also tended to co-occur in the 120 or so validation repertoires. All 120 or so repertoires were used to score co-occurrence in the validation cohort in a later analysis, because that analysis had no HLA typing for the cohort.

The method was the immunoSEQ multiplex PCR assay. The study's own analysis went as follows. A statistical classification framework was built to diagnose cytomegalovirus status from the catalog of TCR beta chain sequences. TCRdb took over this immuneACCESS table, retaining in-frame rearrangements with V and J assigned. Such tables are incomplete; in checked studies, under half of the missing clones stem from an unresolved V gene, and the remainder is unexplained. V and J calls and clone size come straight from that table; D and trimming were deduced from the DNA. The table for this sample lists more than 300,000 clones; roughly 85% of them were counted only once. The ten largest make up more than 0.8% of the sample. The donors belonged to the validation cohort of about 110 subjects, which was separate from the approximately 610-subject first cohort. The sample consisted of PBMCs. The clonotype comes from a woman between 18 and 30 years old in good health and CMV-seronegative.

Here the CDR3 is given as CASSFTRDTEAFF. The DNA sequence is TGTGCCAGCAGCTTCACTCGGGACACTGAAGCTTTCTTT. The chain uses TRBV7-7 and TRBJ1-1, with the D gene call left open. In the germline V gene (reference sequence), CDR1 corresponds to SSHAT and CDR2 to FNYEAQ. The V end loses 3 bases and the J end loses 3 bases, and a stretch of 8 bases separates them. Counted from cysteine to phenylalanine, this CDR3 has 13 amino acids. Just CDR3 DNA is preserved here, 39 bases in frame from base 1. The full variable domain, with segments outside the CDR3 supplied by the reference TRBV7-7 and TRBJ1-1 proteins, appears as GAGVSQSPRYKVTKRGQDVTLRCDPISSHATLYWYQQALGQGPEFLTYFNYEAQPDKSGLPSDRFSAERPEGSISTLTIQRTEQRDSAMYRCASSFTRDTEAFFGQGTRLTVV.